A single TCR beta chain is shown here with its context. Under the authors' procedure: Amplified reference gene primers provided the basis for estimating nucleated cell counts. Clones were sequenced by immunoSEQ multiplex PCR, and TCRdb holds only the in-frame ones, with some missing. D and trimming were read from the DNA, whereas the V and J calls and clone size are those reported in that table. The table includes approximately 69,000 clones, roughly 82% detected once. V lost 2 bases, J lost 5 bases, and 11 bases stayed unmatched. The CDR3 runs 17 residues. The germline gives CDR1 SGHNT, CDR2 YYREEE (reference sequence). This record belongs to a study of blood T cell repertoires in COVID-19.

The sequence came from a woman aged 55-70 years with acute or convalescent COVID-19. What was sequenced was peripheral blood. The V call is TRBV5-4, the J call TRBJ2-5; TRBD2 matches 11 bases. The CDR3: CASSLGSGRANLETQYF. The CDR3 DNA is TGTGCCAGCAGCTTAGGTAGCGGGAGGGCCAATCTCGAGACCCAGTACTTC.